These 17 T cell receptor beta chains share one sample of origin, sequenced in a study of T-cell reconstitution after alpha-beta-depleted transplantation in children (dated by TCRdb to 2016 to 2018). The library was generated by PCR. The sequencing machine was an Illumina HiSeq 2500. Molecular barcoding was employed in the preparation of TCR libraries, with unique molecular identifiers being used to normalize TCRbeta repertoire quantification. TCRdb itself trimmed the public reads at Q25 with fastp, ran MiXCR and retained productive beta chains. For every CDR3 protein sequence, its rows merge into one entry that carries the most common genes and DNA. The sample table contains 500,000 to 650,000 distinct CDR3 sequences; only one count was recorded for approximately 10% of them. In total, the top ten clones hold 12% to 15% of the sample. The sample's treatment or condition label is to be understood as: allogeneic hematopoietic cell transplantation with graft depleted of TCRalphabeta T cells and CD19 B cells.

The source material was PBMCs, mostly from graft donor cells, sampled 180 days after TCRalphabeta/CD19-depleted stem cell transplant. These TCRs come from a female patient aged 2-9 years who had a stem cell transplant for aplastic anemia, so the T cells may come from the graft donor.

This clonotype was seen only a few times. The rearrangement joins TRBV9 to TRBJ1-4; D unresolved. V lost 7 bases, J lost 5 bases, and 12 bases lay in between. The CDR3 sequence is 13 residues long. Per the germline V gene, CDR1 is SGDLS and CDR2 is YYNGEE. CDR3 amino acids: CASCAGNNEKLFF. CDR3 bases: TGTGCCAGCTGCGCGGGAAACAATGAAAAACTGTTTTTT.

For this clonotype: A read error may account for a junction end that differs from germline. This chain links TRBV29-1 with TRBJ2-1, with 7 positions matching TRBD1. This CDR3 is 15 amino acids long. Germline CDR1 is SQVTM and CDR2 is ANQGSEA. CDR3 protein: CSVEGWDSVYNEQFF. In DNA, the CDR3 is TGCAGCGTAGAAGGGTGGGACAGCGTCTACAATGAGCAGTTCTTC.

The V call is TRBV10-3, the J call TRBJ2-1, with 9 nucleotides matching TRBD2. Germline values: CDR1 ENHRY, CDR2 SYGVKD. This CDR3 is built from 14 residues. The junction had 4 bases not matched to a gene; V was cut back by 4 bases and J by 6 bases. CDR3 nucleotides: TGTGCCATCAGTGTGGGCGGGAGGGCCAATGAGCAGTTCTTC. Its protein is CAISVGGRANEQFF.

In this sample, this clonotype turned up a few times. The chain uses TRBV7-9 and TRBJ2-7; maybe TRBD1 (5 bases). The CDR3 loop spans 15 amino acids. In germline, CDR1 is SEHNR, CDR2 FQNEAQ (reference sequence). V dropped 5 bases and J dropped 0 bases, with 14 bases sitting between them. CDR3: CASSQTTTASYEQYV. CDR3 DNA sequence: TGTGCCAGCAGCCAAACAACGACAGCCTCCTACGAGCAGTACGTC.

Comment on this clonotype: This could be a read error, since a much larger clone is one nucleotide away. V gene TRBV28 combines with J gene TRBJ2-7; D gene unclear. Germline CDR1 MDHEN, CDR2 SYDVKM. CDR3 length: 16 amino acids. CDR3 residues: CASRAFDRYTTYERYF. CDR3 sequence (DNA): TGTGCCAGCAGGGCTTTTGACCGCTACACCACCTACGAGCGGTACTTC.

About this clonotype: Germline and junction disagree at one end, which may indicate a read error. J is TRBJ1-1 and V is TRBV6-2 or TRBV6-3; TRBD1 aligns across 9 bases. The CDR3 runs 13 residues. CDR1 is MNHEY and CDR2 is SVGEGT in the germline V gene. CDR3 DNA sequence: TGTGCCGGCAGTGGACAGGGGAGGACTGAAGCTTTCTTT. The encoded protein is CAGSGQGRTEAFF.

This chain connects TRBV12-3 or TRBV12-4 to TRBJ1-1, with a weak D call TRBD1 (5 bases). This CDR3 region has 17 residues. Trimming took off 6 bases at V and 0 bases at J, with 20 bases between the two ends. Written as DNA, the CDR3 is TGTGCCAGCAGGTTGGCGGTGCACAGGACGATGAACACTGAAGCTTTCTTT. Its protein product is CASRLAVHRTMNTEAFF.

This rearrangement joins TRBV7-9 to TRBJ1-2, with D possibly TRBD1 on 5 matching bases. V gave up 1 base and J gave up 7 bases, with 16 bases separating them. The germline V gene has CDR1 SEHNR and CDR2 FQNEAQ (reference sequence). The CDR3 has 15 amino acids. CDR3 DNA: TGTGCCAGCAGCTTAGAGGTCAGGGAGACAGCTGGCTACACCTTC. This translates into CASSLEVRETAGYTF.

This clonotype was observed a handful of times. The J gene is TRBJ2-7, the V gene TRBV7-2, with D possibly matching TRBD1 (5 bases). V gave up 4 bases and J gave up 2 bases, with 9 bases separating them. Germline V gene sequence: CDR1 SGHTA, CDR2 FQGNSA. This CDR3 has 13 amino acids. The CDR3 DNA sequence: TGTGCCAGCAGCTGGGGCGAAGCCTACGAGCAGTACGTC. Protein: CASSWGEAYEQYV.

This clonotype appeared a few times. The chain joins TRBV12-3 or TRBV12-4 to TRBJ1-6; maybe TRBD1 (6 bases). The germline V and J ends were trimmed by 5 bases and 7 bases, with 15 bases remaining between them. This CDR3 has 15 amino acids. CDR3 DNA sequence: TGTGCCAGCAGTCTCCTCGGACAGATAAATTCACCCCTCCACTTT. This encodes CASSLLGQINSPLHF.

This clonotype was observed a few times. As DNA, the CDR3 is TGTGCCAGCGGACTAGCTAATTTGGGAGAGACCCAGTACTTC. Its translation: CASGLANLGETQYF. The chain combines TRBV11-2 with TRBJ2-5; 8 nucleotides match TRBD2. V lost 8 bases and J lost 4; bases outside the gene matches: 9. The CDR3 has 14 amino acids. Germline CDR1 is SGHAT and CDR2 is FQNNGV. Full variable domain (remainder filled in from reference TRBV11-2 and TRBJ2-5): EAGVAQSPRYKIIEKRQSVAFWCNPISGHATLYWYQQILGQGPKLLIQFQNNGVVDDSQLPKDRFSAERLKGVDSTLKIQPAKLEDSAVYLCASGLANLGETQYFGPGTRLLVL.

This clonotype occurred many times. The chain uses TRBV7-9 and TRBJ2-7; D may match TRBD1 or TRBD2 (5 bases each). CDR1 and CDR2 from the germline V gene are SEHNR and FQNEAQ (reference sequence). The CDR3 consists of 14 residues. V gave up 5 bases and J gave up 3 bases, with 14 bases separating them. CDR3 loop: CASSPQWDRYEQYF. CDR3 bases: TGTGCCAGCAGCCCCCAATGGGACCGCTACGAGCAGTACTTC.

In this sample, this clonotype turned up many times. The chain is built from TRBV9 and TRBJ2-3, with TRBD2 matching over 13 bases. CDR3 size: 17 residues. Germline V gene sequence: CDR1 SGDLS, CDR2 YYNGEE. The trim removed 2 bases at V and 2 bases at J, leaving 5 bases unmatched. The CDR3 bases are TGTGCCAGCAGCGTCGGACTAGCGGGAGTTACCACAGATACGCAGTATTTT. Protein sequence: CASSVGLAGVTTDTQYF.

This clonotype was detected a few times. V usage is TRBV5-1 and J usage is TRBJ2-7; weak D call: TRBD1 (5 bases). Trimming pared 2 bases from V and 7 bases from J, leaving 13 bases between. The CDR3 is made up of 13 amino acids. The germline V gene encodes CDR1 SGHRS and CDR2 YFSETQ. CDR3 residues: CASSFGQGGEQYF. The CDR3 nucleotides read TGCGCCAGCAGCTTTGGGCAGGGTGGTGAGCAGTACTTC. Full variable domain (remainder filled in from reference TRBV5-1 and TRBJ2-7): KAGVTQTPRYLIKTRGQQVTLSCSPISGHRSVSWYQQTPGQGLQFLFEYFSETQRNKGNFPGRFSGRQFSNSRSEMNVSTLELGDSALYLCASSFGQGGEQYFGPGTRLTVT.

The DNA of the CDR3 is TGTGCCAGCAAGACAGGGACTAACTATGGCTACACCTTC. This gives the protein CASKTGTNYGYTF. The chain employs TRBV28 and TRBJ1-2, with TRBD1 matching over 7 bases. This CDR3 comprises 13 residues. V was pared by 7 bases and J by 0 bases, with 2 bases of the junction left unmatched. From germline, CDR1 is MDHEN and CDR2 SYDVKM.

The rearrangement uses TRBV18 and TRBJ1-3; TRBD1 might be the D (5 bases). The V end lost 2 bases, the J end lost 5 bases, and 13 bases lay between the germline ends. This CDR3 is built from 15 residues. Looked up from germline, CDR1 is KGHSH and CDR2 is LQKENI. The CDR3 spells CASSPGGTGRNTIYF. The CDR3 DNA reads TGTGCCAGCTCACCAGGGGGAACCGGGCGAAACACCATATATTTT.

On this clonotype itself: Possible read error: a much larger clone is one base away. This chain uses TRBV29-1 with TRBJ1-2; 12 nucleotides agree with TRBD1. The junction had 6 bases not matched to a gene; V was cut back by 6 bases and J by 10 bases. CDR1 is SQVTM and CDR2 is ANQGSEA in the germline V gene. The CDR3 has 12 amino acids. CDR3 in amino acids: CSVRDRGPAYTF. CDR3 DNA: TGCAGCGTCCGGGACAGGGGGCCGGCCTACACCTTC.